Detailed here is one T cell receptor (beta chain). Trimming pared 4 bases from V and 3 bases from J, leaving 11 bases between. Germline V gene data show CDR1 as KGHDR and CDR2 as SFDVKD. This CDR3 comprises 14 residues. After extraction with the RNeasy kit, 0.5 to 1 ug of the RNA was reverse transcribed using random hexamers. Each CDR3 protein gets one entry after TCRdb re-called the immunoSEQ multiplex PCR reads with MiXCR. Among about 160,000 distinct CDR3 sequences listed, over 85% were seen once. The data belong to a study of CD8 T cells in Susac syndrome. This chain connects TRBV24-1 to TRBJ2-5, with unresolved D. This clonotype was obtained from a human donor in good health. Sequenced: CD4+ T cells from PBMCs. CDR3 loop: CATSDAGREETQYF. The CDR3 DNA sequence: TGTGCCACCAGTGACGCCGGGCGAGAAGAGACCCAGTACTTC.